These T cell receptor beta chains were read from a single sample in a study of cytomegalovirus exposure and HLA in healthy donors. Produced via immunoSEQ multiplex PCR; TCRdb's table is partial and in-frame only. The table records approximately 110,000 clones, 85% to 90% of them present only once. The sample comprised PBMCs. All receptors derive from a woman aged 18-30 years in good health and CMV-seronegative. Each CDR3 is given without its conserved first and last residue.

CDR3 protein,V gene
SVEKGWGGEQY,TRBV29-1
ASSRFGGKANEKLF,TRBV11-2
ASSGLTGTQETQY,TRBV6-1
ASIWLQGSNYGYT,TRBV2
ASSPSRGPGVTYEQY,TRBV11-1
ASSLADPNGYT,TRBV7-9
ASSYDRGSGNSPLH,TRBV5-1
ASRESSGRNNEQF,TRBV25-1
ASSLDWGVEAF,TRBV5-1
ASSEGGFSYEQY,TRBV5-4
AWRGGWSTEAF,TRBV30
ASSYGGTGYYGYT,TRBV5-6
ASSEGPGNGYT,TRBV5-1
ASSLSNYGYT,TRBV7-8
ASSDSTSGTDTQY,TRBV5-1
AISEYANRQEKLF,TRBV10-3
ASSPQGARTEAF,TRBV18
ASSQDWLSGANVLT,TRBV4-3
AIENRTGSFEAF,TRBV2
ASSTFSGQTKNIQY,TRBV19
ASSRDILPYEQY,TRBV7-9
ASSLGDEQY,TRBV11-2
ASGFLGSSYNEQF,TRBV12-5
VLASGSLSYNEQF,TRBV30
ASGGTEMYQETQY,TRBV19
ASGSKEAGEQF,TRBV5-1
ASKVDRGYNEQF,TRBV28
ASSSPGQGLDTEAF,TRBV6-5
ASSVPTGELF,TRBV9
ASSLRQTSTDTQY,TRBV5-6
SARLVRTQY,TRBV20-1
ASSLFPSGRTAAYEQY,TRBV7-8
ASSFSGGGNEKLF,TRBV5-4
ASSFSGTQETQY,TRBV7-7
ASSLTSGTHGYT,TRBV13
ASGDFYGYT,TRBV28